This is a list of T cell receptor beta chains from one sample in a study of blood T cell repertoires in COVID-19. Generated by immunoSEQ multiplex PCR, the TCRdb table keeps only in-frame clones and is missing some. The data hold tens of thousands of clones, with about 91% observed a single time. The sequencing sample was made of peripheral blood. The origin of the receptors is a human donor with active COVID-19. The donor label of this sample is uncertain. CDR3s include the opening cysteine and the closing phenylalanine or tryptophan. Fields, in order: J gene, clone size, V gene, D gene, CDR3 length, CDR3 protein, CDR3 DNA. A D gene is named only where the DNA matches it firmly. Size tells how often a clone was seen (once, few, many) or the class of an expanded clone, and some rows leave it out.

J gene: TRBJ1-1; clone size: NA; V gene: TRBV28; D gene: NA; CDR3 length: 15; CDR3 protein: CASSLNPRSNTEAFF; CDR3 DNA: TGTGCCAGCAGTTTGAATCCCAGGTCGAACACTGAAGCTTTCTTT
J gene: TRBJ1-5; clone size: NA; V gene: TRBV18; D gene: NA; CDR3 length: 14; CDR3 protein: CASSPLDSNQPQHF; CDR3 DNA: TGTGCCAGCTCACCACTAGATAGCAATCAGCCCCAGCATTTT
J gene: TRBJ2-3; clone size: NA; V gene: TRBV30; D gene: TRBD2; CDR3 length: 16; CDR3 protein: CAWSDGASGLAGTQYF; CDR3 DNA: TGTGCCTGGAGCGATGGGGCTAGCGGGCTAGCAGGGACGCAGTATTTT
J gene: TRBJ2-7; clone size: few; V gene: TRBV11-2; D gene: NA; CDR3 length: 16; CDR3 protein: CASSPRGGERAYEQYF; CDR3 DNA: TGTGCCAGCAGCCCCCGAGGAGGGGAGAGGGCCTACGAGCAGTACTTC
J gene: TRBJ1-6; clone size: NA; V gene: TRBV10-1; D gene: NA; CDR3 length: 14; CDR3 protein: CAIPMSSYNSPLHF; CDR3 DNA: TGCGCCATCCCCATGAGCTCCTATAATTCACCCCTCCACTTT
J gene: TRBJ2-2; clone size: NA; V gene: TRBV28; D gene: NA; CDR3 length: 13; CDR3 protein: CASRSADPGELFF; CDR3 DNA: TGTGCCAGCAGGTCGGCGGATCCCGGGGAGCTGTTTTTT
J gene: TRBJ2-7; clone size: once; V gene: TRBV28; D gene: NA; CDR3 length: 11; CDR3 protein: CASSEFEEQYF; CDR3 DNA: TGTGCCAGCAGTGAATTCGAGGAGCAGTACTTC
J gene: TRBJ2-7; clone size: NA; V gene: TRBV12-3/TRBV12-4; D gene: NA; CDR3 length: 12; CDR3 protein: CASSPPGSEQYF; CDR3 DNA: TGTGCCAGCAGCCCCCCCGGGAGCGAGCAGTACTTC
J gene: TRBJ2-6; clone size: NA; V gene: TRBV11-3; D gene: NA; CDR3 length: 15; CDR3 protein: CASSYRPSGANVLTF; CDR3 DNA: TGTGCCAGCAGTTACAGGCCCTCTGGGGCCAACGTCCTGACTTTC
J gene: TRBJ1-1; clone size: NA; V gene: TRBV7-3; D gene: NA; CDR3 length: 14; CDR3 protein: CASSLAGMGTEAFF; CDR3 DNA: TGTGCCAGCAGCTTAGCAGGGATGGGCACTGAAGCTTTCTTT
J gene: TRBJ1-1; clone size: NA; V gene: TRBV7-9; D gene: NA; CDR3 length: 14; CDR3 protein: CASSRIRDVAEAFF; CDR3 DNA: TGTGCCAGCAGCCGAATCAGGGATGTCGCTGAAGCTTTCTTT
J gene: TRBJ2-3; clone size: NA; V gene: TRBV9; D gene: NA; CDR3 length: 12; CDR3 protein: CASSHERSRQYF; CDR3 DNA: TGTGCCAGCAGCCACGAGAGGTCAAGGCAGTATTTT
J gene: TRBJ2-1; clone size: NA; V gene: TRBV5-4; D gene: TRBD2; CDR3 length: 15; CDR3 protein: CASSSAKRDLNEQFF; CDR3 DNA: TGTGCCAGCAGCTCTGCTAAGCGGGACCTCAATGAGCAGTTCTTC
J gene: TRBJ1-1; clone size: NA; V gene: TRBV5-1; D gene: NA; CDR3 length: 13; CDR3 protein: CASSFKGDTEAFF; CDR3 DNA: TGCGCCAGCAGCTTCAAGGGGGACACTGAAGCTTTCTTT
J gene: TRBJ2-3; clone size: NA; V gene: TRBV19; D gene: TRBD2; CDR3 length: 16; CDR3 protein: CASSIRTSGDTDTQYF; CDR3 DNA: TGTGCCAGTAGTATAAGGACTAGCGGGGACACAGATACGCAGTATTTT
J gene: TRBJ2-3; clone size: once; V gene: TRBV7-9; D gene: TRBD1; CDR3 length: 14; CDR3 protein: CASSQGVLADTQYF; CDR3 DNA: TGTGCCAGCAGCCAGGGGGTATTGGCAGATACGCAGTATTTT
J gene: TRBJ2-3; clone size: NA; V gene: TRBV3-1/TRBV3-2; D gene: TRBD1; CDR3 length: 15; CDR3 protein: CASSPSTGGTGTQYF; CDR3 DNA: TGTGCCAGCAGCCCCTCGACAGGGGGGACTGGTACGCAGTATTTT
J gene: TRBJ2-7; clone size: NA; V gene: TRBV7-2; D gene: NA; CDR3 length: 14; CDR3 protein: CASSPWDTRPEQYF; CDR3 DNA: TGTGCCAGCAGCCCTTGGGACACGCGCCCCGAGCAGTACTTC
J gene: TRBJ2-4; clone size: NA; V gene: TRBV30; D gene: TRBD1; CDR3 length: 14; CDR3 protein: CAWSAAGGVNIQYF; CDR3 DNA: TGTGCCTGGAGTGCTGCAGGGGGAGTAAACATTCAGTACTTC
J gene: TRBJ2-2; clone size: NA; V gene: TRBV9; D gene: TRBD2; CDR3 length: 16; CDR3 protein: CASSVASGTNTGELFF; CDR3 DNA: TGTGCCAGCAGCGTAGCTAGCGGGACGAACACCGGGGAGCTGTTTTTT
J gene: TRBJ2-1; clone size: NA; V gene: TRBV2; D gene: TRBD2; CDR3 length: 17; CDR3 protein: CASIGGLAGGSYNEQFF; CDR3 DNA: TGTGCCAGCATTGGGGGACTAGCGGGAGGCTCCTACAATGAGCAGTTCTTC
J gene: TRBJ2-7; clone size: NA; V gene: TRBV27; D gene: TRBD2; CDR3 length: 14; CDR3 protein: CASKLSGPGGEQYF; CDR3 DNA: TGTGCCAGCAAACTCTCGGGCCCCGGGGGGGAGCAGTACTTC